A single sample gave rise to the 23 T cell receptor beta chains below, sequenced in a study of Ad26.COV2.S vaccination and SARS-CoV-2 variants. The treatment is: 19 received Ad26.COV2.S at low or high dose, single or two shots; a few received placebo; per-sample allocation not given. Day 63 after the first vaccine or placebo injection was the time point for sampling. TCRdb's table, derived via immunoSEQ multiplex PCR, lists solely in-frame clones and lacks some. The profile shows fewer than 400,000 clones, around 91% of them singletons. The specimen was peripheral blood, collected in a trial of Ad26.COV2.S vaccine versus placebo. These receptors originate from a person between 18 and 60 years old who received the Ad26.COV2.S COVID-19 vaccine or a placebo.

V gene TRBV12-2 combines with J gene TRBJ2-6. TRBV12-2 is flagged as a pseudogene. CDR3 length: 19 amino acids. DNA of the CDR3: TGTGCAAGTCAGCCCCCCCACCAGGACCACTGGGTTGGGGCCAACGTCCTGACTTTC. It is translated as CASQPPHQDHWVGANVLTF.

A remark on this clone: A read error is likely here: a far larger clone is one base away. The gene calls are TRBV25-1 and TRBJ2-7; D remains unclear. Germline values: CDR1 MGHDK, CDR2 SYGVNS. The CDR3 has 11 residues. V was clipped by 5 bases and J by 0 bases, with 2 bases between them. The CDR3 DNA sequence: TGTGCCAGCAGTTTCTCCTACGAGCAGTACTTC. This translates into CASSFSYEQYF.

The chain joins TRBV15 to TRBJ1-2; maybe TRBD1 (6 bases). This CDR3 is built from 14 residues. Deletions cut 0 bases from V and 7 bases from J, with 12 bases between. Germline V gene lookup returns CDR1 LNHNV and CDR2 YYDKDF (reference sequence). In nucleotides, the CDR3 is TGTGCCACCAGCAGAGATCCGACAGGCTTTGGCTACACCTTC. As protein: CATSRDPTGFGYTF.

The CDR3 bases are TGTGCCAGCAGCTTAGGGCGGCAGCTGAACACTGAAGCTTTCTTT. It codes for CASSLGRQLNTEAFF. The chain has TRBV7-9 and TRBJ1-1, with D uncertain. Germline values: CDR1 SEHNR, CDR2 FQNEAQ (reference sequence). The CDR3 loop spans 15 amino acids. Trimming took off 1 base at V and 0 bases at J, with 9 bases between the two ends.

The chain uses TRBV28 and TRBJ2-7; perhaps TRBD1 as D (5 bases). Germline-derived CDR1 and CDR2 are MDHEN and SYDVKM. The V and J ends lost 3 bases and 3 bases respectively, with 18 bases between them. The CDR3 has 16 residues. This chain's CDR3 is CASSFGRGQGHYEQYF. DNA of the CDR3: TGTGCCAGCAGTTTCGGAAGAGGTCAGGGTCACTACGAGCAGTACTTC.

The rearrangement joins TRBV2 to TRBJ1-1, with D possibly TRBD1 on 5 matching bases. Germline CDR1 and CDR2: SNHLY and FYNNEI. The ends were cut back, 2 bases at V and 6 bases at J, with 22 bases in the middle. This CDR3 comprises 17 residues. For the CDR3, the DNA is TGTGCCAGCAGTGAAACCCCCCCCGGGGGAATCAGTCCTGAAGCTTTCTTT. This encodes CASSETPPGGISPEAFF. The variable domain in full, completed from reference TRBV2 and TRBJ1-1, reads EPEVTQTPSHQVTQMGQEVILRCVPISNHLYFYWYRQILGQKVEFLVSFYNNEISEKSEIFDDQFSVERPDGSNFTLKIRSTKLEDSAMYFCASSETPPGGISPEAFFGQGTRLTVV.

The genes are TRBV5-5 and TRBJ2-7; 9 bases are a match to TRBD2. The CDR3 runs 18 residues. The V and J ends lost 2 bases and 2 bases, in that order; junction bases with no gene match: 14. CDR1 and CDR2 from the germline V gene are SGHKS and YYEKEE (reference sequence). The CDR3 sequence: CASSFRGHAGGPPYEQYF. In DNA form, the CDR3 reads TGTGCCAGCAGCTTTAGGGGTCACGCGGGAGGGCCACCCTACGAGCAGTACTTC.

This CDR3 is CASSETGGGEKLFF. The CDR3, as DNA: TGTGCCAGCAGCGAGACAGGGGGCGGTGAAAAACTGTTTTTT. The rearrangement joins TRBV28 to TRBJ1-4, with TRBD1 identical over 10 bases. Trimming cost V 6 bases and J 7 bases; bases outside gene matches: 5. This CDR3 has 14 amino acids. CDR1 and CDR2 from the germline V gene are MDHEN and SYDVKM.

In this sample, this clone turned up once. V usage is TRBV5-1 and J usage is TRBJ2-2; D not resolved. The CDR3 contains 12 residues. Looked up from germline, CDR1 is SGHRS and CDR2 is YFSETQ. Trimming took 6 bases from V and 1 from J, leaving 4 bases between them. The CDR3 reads CASKENTGELFF. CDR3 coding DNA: TGCGCCAGCAAGGAGAACACCGGGGAGCTGTTTTTT.

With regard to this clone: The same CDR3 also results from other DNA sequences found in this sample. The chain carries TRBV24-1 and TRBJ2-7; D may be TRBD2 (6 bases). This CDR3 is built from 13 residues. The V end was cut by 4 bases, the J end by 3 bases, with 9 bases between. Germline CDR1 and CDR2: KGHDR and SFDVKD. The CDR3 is CATSDGGGYEQYF. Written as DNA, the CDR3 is TGTGCCACCAGTGACGGGGGTGGCTACGAGCAGTACTTC.

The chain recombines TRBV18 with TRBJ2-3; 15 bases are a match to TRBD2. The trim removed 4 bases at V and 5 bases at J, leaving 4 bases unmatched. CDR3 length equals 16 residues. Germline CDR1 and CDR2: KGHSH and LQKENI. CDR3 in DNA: TGTGCCAGCTCACAACGGACTAGCGGGAGGGTAGATACGCAGTATTTT. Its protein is CASSQRTSGRVDTQYF. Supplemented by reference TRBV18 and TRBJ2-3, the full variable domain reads NAGVMQNPRHLVRRRGQEARLRCSPMKGHSHVYWYRQLPEEGLKFMVYLQKENIIDESGMPKERFSAEFPKEGPSILRIQQVVRGDSAAYFCASSQRTSGRVDTQYFGPGTRLTVL.

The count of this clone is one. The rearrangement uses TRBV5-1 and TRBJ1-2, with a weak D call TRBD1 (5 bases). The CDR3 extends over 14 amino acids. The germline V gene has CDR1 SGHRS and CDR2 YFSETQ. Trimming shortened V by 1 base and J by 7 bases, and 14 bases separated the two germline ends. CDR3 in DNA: TGCGCCAGCAGCTTGCGAACGGGGGAGCCTGGCTACACCTTC. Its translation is CASSLRTGEPGYTF.

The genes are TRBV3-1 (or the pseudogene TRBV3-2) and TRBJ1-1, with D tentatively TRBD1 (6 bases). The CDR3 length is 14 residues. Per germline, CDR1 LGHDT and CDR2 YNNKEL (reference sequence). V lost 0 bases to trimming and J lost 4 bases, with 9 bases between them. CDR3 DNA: TGTGCCAGCAGCCAAGATGAAGGGGGCACTGAAGCTTTCTTT. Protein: CASSQDEGGTEAFF.

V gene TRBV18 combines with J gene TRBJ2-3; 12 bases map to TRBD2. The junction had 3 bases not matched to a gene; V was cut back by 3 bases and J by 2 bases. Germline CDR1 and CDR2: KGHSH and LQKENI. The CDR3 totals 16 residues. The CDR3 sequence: CASSPLAGGSTDTQYF. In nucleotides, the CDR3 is TGTGCCAGCTCACCCCTAGCGGGAGGGTCCACAGATACGCAGTATTTT. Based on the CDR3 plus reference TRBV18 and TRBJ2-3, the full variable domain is NAGVMQNPRHLVRRRGQEARLRCSPMKGHSHVYWYRQLPEEGLKFMVYLQKENIIDESGMPKERFSAEFPKEGPSILRIQQVVRGDSAAYFCASSPLAGGSTDTQYFGPGTRLTVL.

CDR3 bases: TGTGCCAGCAGTCAAGGGGGGAGTGCCAAAAACATTCAGTACTTC. This sequence encodes CASSQGGSAKNIQYF. The chain couples TRBV28 to TRBJ2-4; D possibly uses TRBD1 or TRBD2 (6 bases each). This CDR3 spans 15 amino acids. V was cut by 5 bases and J by 1 base, with 12 bases left in between. CDR1 MDHEN and CDR2 SYDVKM come from the germline V gene. The variable domain in full, with the rest retrieved from reference TRBV28 and TRBJ2-4, is DVKVTQSSRYLVKRTGEKVFLECVQDMDHENMFWYRQDPGLGLRLIYFSYDVKMKEKGDIPEGYSVSREKKERFSLILESASTNQTSMYLCASSQGGSAKNIQYFGAGTRLSVL.

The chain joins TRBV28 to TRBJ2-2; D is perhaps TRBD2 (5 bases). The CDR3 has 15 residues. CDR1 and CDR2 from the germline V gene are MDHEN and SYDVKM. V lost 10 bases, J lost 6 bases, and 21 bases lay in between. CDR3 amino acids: CATGNGGRAAGELFF. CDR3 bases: TGTGCCACGGGGAACGGAGGACGGGCAGCCGGGGAGCTGTTTTTT. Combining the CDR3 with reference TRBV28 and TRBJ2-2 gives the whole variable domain DVKVTQSSRYLVKRTGEKVFLECVQDMDHENMFWYRQDPGLGLRLIYFSYDVKMKEKGDIPEGYSVSREKKERFSLILESASTNQTSMYLCATGNGGRAAGELFFGEGSRLTVL.

As DNA, the CDR3 is TGTGCCAGCAGCTTGATTTTCTCCCGCAGCGGGAGGCCTGACAATGAGCAGTTCTTC. Its protein product is CASSLIFSRSGRPDNEQFF. This chain links TRBV5-4 with TRBJ2-1; 9 bases match TRBD2. CDR1 is SGHNT, CDR2 YYREEE, per germline (reference sequence). The CDR3 sequence is 19 residues long. Unmatched junction bases numbered 16, after V lost 1 base and J lost 5 bases.

The CDR3 reads CATGDSQLTYEQYF. Here the CDR3 DNA reads TGTGCCACCGGGGACAGCCAACTTACCTACGAGCAGTACTTC. The chain combines TRBV7-9 with TRBJ2-7; 7 positions agree with TRBD1. This CDR3 is 14 amino acids long. In germline, CDR1 is SEHNR, CDR2 FQNEAQ (reference sequence). V lost 10 bases and J lost 2; bases outside the gene matches: 11.

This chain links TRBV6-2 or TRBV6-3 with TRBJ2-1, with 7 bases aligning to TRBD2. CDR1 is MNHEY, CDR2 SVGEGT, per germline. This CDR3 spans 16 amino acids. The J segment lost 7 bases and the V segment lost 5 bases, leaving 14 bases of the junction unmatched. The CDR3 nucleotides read TGTGCCAGCAGTCGAACCTGGGGTAGCGGGTATAATGAGCAGTTCTTC. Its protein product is CASSRTWGSGYNEQFF.

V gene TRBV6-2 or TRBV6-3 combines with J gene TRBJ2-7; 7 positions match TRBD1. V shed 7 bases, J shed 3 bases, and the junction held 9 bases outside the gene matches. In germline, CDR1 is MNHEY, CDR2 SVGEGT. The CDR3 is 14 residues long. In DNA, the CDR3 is TGTGCCAGCACCCCAGGTCCAGGGGGCTACGAGCAGTACTTC. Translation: CASTPGPGGYEQYF.

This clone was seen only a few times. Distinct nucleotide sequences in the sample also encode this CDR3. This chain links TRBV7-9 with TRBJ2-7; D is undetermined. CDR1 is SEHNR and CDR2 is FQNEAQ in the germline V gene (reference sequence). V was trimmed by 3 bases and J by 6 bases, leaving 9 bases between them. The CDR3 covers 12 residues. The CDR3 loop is CASSFPRSEQYF. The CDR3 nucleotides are TGTGCCAGCAGCTTTCCCAGGAGCGAGCAGTACTTC.

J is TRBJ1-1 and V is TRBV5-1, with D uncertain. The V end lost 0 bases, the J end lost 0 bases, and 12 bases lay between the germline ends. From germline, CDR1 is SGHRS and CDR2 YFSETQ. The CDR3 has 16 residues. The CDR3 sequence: CASSLGRAPLNTEAFF. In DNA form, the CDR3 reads TGCGCCAGCAGCTTGGGAAGGGCCCCACTGAACACTGAAGCTTTCTTT.

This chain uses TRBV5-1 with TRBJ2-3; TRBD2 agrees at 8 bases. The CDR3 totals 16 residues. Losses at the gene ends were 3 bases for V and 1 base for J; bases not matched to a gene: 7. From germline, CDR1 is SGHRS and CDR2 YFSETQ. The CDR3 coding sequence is TGCGCCAGCAGCTCCCGGGTAGCGGGACGCACAGATACGCAGTATTTT. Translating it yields CASSSRVAGRTDTQYF.